This entry describes one T cell receptor (beta chain). This record comes from a study of CD8 T cells in Susac syndrome. Random hexamers were used to reverse transcribe an amount of roughly 0.45 to 1 ug RNA. TCR beta CDR3 was amplified by immunoSEQ multiplex PCR. This amplification extended across 54 Vbeta and 13 Jbeta segments. TCRdb processed the immunoSEQ multiplex PCR reads anew with MiXCR; each CDR3 protein has one entry. The sample records around 80,000 distinct CDR3 sequences, about 94% being singletons. TEMRA cells were FACS-enriched and CD8+ and CD4+ T cells negatively isolated. Sequenced material: CD8+ T cells from PBMCs. This clonotype was sampled from a human donor with Susac syndrome.

The CDR3 DNA follows: TGTGCCAGCAGCTTAGGGGGGGGATTTACGAATGAGCAGTTCTTC. It translates to CASSLGGGFTNEQFF. V and J are TRBV11-2 and TRBJ2-1; 7 nucleotides match TRBD2. Trimming at V came to 1 base and at J to 7 bases, leaving 7 bases not matched to a gene. This CDR3 spans 15 amino acids. The germline V gene has CDR1 SGHAT and CDR2 FQNNGV.